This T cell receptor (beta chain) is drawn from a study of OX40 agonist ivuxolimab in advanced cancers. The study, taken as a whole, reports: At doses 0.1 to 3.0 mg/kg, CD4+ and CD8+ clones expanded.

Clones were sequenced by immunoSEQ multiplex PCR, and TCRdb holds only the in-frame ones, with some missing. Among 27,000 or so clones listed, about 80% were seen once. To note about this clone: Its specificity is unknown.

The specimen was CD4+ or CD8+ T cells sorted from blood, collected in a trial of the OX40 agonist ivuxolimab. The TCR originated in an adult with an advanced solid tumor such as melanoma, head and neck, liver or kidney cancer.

CDR3 DNA: TGTGCCAGCAGTGGGACAGGGGCGTACACTGAAGCTTTCTTT. Translating gives CASSGTGAYTEAFF. The gene calls are TRBV9 and TRBJ1-1; TRBD1 agrees at 10 bases. The V gene's germline CDR1 is SGDLS and CDR2 YYNGEE. Trimming took 5 bases from V and 3 from J; bases not matched to a gene: 4. There are 14 residues in the CDR3.